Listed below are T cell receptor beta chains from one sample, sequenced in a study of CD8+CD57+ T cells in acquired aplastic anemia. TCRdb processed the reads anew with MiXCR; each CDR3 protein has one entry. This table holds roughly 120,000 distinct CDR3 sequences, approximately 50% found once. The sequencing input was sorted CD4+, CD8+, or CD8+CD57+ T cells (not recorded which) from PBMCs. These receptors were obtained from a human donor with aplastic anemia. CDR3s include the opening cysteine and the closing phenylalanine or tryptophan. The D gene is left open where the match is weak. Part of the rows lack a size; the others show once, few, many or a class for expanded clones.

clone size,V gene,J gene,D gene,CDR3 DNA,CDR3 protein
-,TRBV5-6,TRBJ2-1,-,TGTGCCAGCAGCAAGGTAGAGAATGAGCAGTTCTTC,CASSKVENEQFF
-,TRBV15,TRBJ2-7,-,TGTGCCACCAGCAGAGAAGCCACGGTAGGAGGCGAGCAGTACTTC,CATSREATVGGEQYF
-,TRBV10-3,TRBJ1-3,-,TGTGCCATCAGTGGGGGCCAGGGCTCTGGAAACACCATATATTTT,CAISGGQGSGNTIYF
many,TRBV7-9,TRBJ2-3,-,TGTGCCAGCGGAAATGTCTTGGGTCTCCGCACAGATACGCAGTATTTT,CASGNVLGLRTDTQYF
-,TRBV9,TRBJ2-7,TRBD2,TGTGCCAGCAGCCCACCGGCTAGCGGGAGAGCCGAGCAGTACTTC,CASSPPASGRAEQYF
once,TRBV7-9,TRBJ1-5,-,TGTGCCAGCAGCTTAGAAGACGGGGGGCCCCAGCATTTT,CASSLEDGGPQHF
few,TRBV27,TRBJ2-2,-,TGTGCCAGCAGCCAGGGCAGCACGAACACCGGGGAGCTGTTTTTT,CASSQGSTNTGELFF
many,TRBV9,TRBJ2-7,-,TGTGCCAGCAGCCCGCCGGACCCCTCCTACGAGCAGTACTTC,CASSPPDPSYEQYF
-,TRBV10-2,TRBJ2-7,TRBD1,TGCGCCAGCAGCAAGACCAAAAGCGGGACAGGGGAAACCTACGAGCAGTACTTC,CASSKTKSGTGETYEQYF
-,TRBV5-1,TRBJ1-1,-,TGCGCCAGCAGGGAACAGGGCCCGTCCGCTGAAGCTTTCTTT,CASREQGPSAEAFF
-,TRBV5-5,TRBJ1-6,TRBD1,TGTGCCAGCAGCTGGGGACAGGGCAGGTTCACTTCACCCCTCCACTTT,CASSWGQGRFTSPLHF
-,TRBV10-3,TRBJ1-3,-,TGTGCCGTCCGGGACTTTGGGGACCTCTCTGGAAACACCATATATTTT,CAVRDFGDLSGNTIYF
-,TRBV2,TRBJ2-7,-,TGTGCCAGCAGTGCTAGAGCCGCTCGCGAGCAGTACTTC,CASSARAAREQYF
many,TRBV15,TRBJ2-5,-,TGTGCCACCAGCAGAGATGGAAGGGGGCAAGAGACCCAGTACTTC,CATSRDGRGQETQYF
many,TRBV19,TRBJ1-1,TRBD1,TGTGCCAGTAGGGGCCTGGGACAGAACGTTGAAGCTTTCTTT,CASRGLGQNVEAFF
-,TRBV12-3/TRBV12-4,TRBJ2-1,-,TGTGCCAGCACCTCCGAGGGAGATTACAATGAGCAGTTCTTC,CASTSEGDYNEQFF
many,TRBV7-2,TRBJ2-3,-,TGTGCCAGCAGCACAGCCTTGGGACTGCCACCGGATACGCAGTATTTT,CASSTALGLPPDTQYF